What follows is one TCR beta chain and its context. The target antigen is unknown. This record belongs to a study of blood T cells in healthy people across ages. Study summary: The capture of about one barcoded beta molecule per two T cells was achieved by template switching. Whole-study results and caveats: In older individuals, TCR beta diversity per million T cells was lower, falling roughly linearly with age.

V lost 5 bases, J lost 0 bases, and 9 bases stayed unmatched. Looked up from germline, CDR1 is MNHNY and CDR2 is SVGAGI (reference sequence). The CDR3 loop spans 16 amino acids. The authors ran a second PCR of about 6 to 11 cycles using a sample-barcoded 5' primer and a J-beta primer mix. Each cDNA molecule, via a template-switch adaptor with 12 random nucleotides, was tagged. TCRdb reprocessed the 5' RACE reads via MiXCR and lists one record per CDR3 protein. Altogether around 800,000 distinct CDR3 sequences are present, approximately 53% being singletons, with the ten largest covering approximately 40%. It was roughly 10 milliliters of peripheral blood that were drawn from each donor.

The genes are TRBV6-6 and TRBJ1-1; TRBD1 matches 7 bases. This clonotype was obtained from a man older than 75 in good health. Material for sequencing was blood. The CDR3 coding sequence is TGTGCCAGCAGTGGGGGGGGACAGATCATGAACACTGAAGCTTTCTTT. It is translated as CASSGGGQIMNTEAFF.